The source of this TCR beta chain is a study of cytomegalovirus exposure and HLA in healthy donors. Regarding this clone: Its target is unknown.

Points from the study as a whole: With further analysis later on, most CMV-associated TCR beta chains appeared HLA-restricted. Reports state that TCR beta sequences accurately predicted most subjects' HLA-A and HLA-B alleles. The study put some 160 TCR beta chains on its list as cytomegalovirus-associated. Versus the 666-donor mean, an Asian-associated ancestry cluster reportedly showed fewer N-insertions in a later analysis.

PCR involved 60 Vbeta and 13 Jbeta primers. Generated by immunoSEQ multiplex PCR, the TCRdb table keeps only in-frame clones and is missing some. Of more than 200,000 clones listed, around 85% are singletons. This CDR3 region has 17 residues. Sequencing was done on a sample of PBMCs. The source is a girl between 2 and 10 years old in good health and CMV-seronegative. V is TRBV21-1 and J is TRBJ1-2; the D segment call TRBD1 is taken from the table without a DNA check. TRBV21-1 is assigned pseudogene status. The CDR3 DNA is TGTGCCAGCAGCAATTTCCCGGGACAGGGGGGGAACTATGGCTACACCTTC. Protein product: CASSNFPGQGGNYGYTF.